The 9 T cell receptor beta chains given below trace back to one sample, sequenced in a study of tissue T cells after allogeneic stem cell transplantation. The table came from immunoSEQ multiplex PCR; TCRdb's copy has only in-frame clones and leaves some out. Seen here are around 28,000 clones, 65% to 90% observed once, and the top ten hold approximately 3.5%. The specimen was blood, collected before transplantation. The origin of the receptors is a woman aged 18-55 years who later had graft-versus-host disease after an allogeneic stem cell transplant.

The chain has TRBV28 and TRBJ1-3, with D unresolved. CDR3 length: 14 residues. The V end was cut by 4 bases, the J end by 0 bases, with 7 bases between. CDR1 and CDR2 from the germline V gene are MDHEN and SYDVKM. Written as DNA, the CDR3 is TGTGCCAGCAGTTCGTCCTACTCTGGAAACACCATATATTTT. This sequence encodes CASSSSYSGNTIYF.

The chain uses TRBV20-1 and TRBJ2-7, with D unclear. Trimming removed 1 base from V and 3 bases from J, with 4 bases in between. Germline CDR1 is DFQATT and CDR2 is SNEGSKA (reference sequence). The CDR3 runs to 11 residues. This CDR3 is CSARGSYEQYF. CDR3 nucleotide sequence: TGCAGTGCTAGAGGGAGCTACGAGCAGTACTTC.

V usage is TRBV7-6 and J usage is TRBJ2-3, with 9 bases matching TRBD2. Germline trimming cut 6 bases from V and 4 bases from J; bases unmatched to any gene: 8. From germline, CDR1 is SGHVS and CDR2 FNYEAQ. This CDR3 is built from 15 residues. CDR3 coding DNA: TGTGCCAGCAGTTATGCGGGGGGGAACGCAGATACGCAGTATTTT. It is translated as CASSYAGGNADTQYF.

The J gene is TRBJ2-7, the V gene TRBV7-9; 8 bases are shared with TRBD2. CDR1 and CDR2 (germline): SEHNR, FQNEAQ (reference sequence). The CDR3 consists of 17 residues. V shed 3 bases, J shed 3 bases, and the junction held 13 bases outside the gene matches. The CDR3 sequence: CASSFTLGLATLYEQYF. The CDR3 nucleotides read TGTGCCAGCAGCTTTACCTTAGGACTAGCCACCCTCTACGAGCAGTACTTC.

J is TRBJ1-2 and V is TRBV2; TRBD1 aligns across 7 bases. Losses at the gene ends were 8 bases for V and 0 bases for J; bases not matched to a gene: 3. Germline V CDR1 and CDR2: SNHLY, FYNNEI. The CDR3 loop spans 13 amino acids. In DNA form, the CDR3 reads TGTGCCAGCGGACAGGAACCTAACTATGGCTACACCTTC. Residues: CASGQEPNYGYTF.

Here the CDR3 DNA reads TGCGCCAGCAGCCTACGAATACTCGGGACAGGGTCCTACGAGCAGTACTTC. Amino acids: CASSLRILGTGSYEQYF. The V gene is TRBV5-1, the J gene TRBJ2-7, with TRBD1 matching 9 bases. V lost 4 bases, J lost 1 base, and 12 bases stayed unmatched. The CDR3 loop spans 17 amino acids. Germline values: CDR1 SGHRS, CDR2 YFSETQ.

The CDR3 loop is CASSGEDSTDTQYF. The CDR3 nucleotides are TGTGCCAGCAGTGGGGAAGATAGCACAGATACGCAGTATTTT. J is TRBJ2-3 and V is TRBV6-4, with D uncertain. The CDR3 has 14 residues. V lost 4 bases, J lost 0 bases, and 8 bases lay in between. Germline CDR1 and CDR2: MRHNA and SNTAGT.

J is TRBJ1-2 and V is TRBV30, with D hard to call. V was pared by 2 bases and J by 5 bases, with 12 bases between. The CDR3 is 13 amino acids. Germline V gene data show CDR1 as GTSNPN and CDR2 as SVGIG (reference sequence). The chain's CDR3 is CAWSNTEDYGYTF. The CDR3 DNA follows: TGTGCCTGGAGTAACACGGAAGATTATGGCTACACCTTC.

The V call is TRBV12-3 or TRBV12-4, the J call TRBJ1-2; D may be TRBD1 (6 bases). Trimming took 8 bases from V and 8 from J, leaving 15 bases between them. This CDR3 is built from 12 residues. Here the CDR3 reads CASGNRVWGYTF. In DNA, the CDR3 is TGTGCCAGCGGTAACAGGGTTTGGGGCTACACCTTC.